This T cell receptor (beta chain) was identified during a study of blood T cell repertoires in COVID-19. Clones were read by immunoSEQ multiplex PCR, and TCRdb kept only the in-frame ones, dropping some. The data show some 310,000 clones, with roughly 89% seen just once and roughly 10% held by the top ten. The V gene end was trimmed by 4 bases and the J gene end by 2 bases; junction bases not matched to a gene: 4. Looked up from germline, CDR1 is SGHNT and CDR2 is YYREEE (reference sequence). The CDR3 has 15 residues. Sequenced sample: PBMCs or T cells enriched from blood (not recorded which). The sequence derives from a woman aged 30 to 39 who had recovered from COVID-19. The chain joins TRBV5-4 to TRBJ2-1, with 9 nucleotides matching TRBD1. The CDR3 is CASSMGTGTYNEQFF. The CDR3 DNA is TGTGCCAGCAGCATGGGGACAGGGACCTACAATGAGCAGTTCTTC. Drawing the rest from reference TRBV5-4 and TRBJ2-1, the complete variable domain is ETGVTQSPTHLIKTRGQQVTLRCSSQSGHNTVSWYQQALGQGPQFIFQYYREEENGRGNFPPRFSGLQFPNYSSELNVNALELDDSALYLCASSMGTGTYNEQFFGPGTRLTVL.